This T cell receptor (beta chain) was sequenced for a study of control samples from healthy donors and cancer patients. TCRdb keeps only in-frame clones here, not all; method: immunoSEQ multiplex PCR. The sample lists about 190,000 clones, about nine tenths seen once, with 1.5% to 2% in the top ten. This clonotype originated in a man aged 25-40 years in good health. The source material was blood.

Here the CDR3 reads CASRSLRDGYTF. CDR3 coding DNA: TGTGCCAGCCGGTCCCTTAGGGATGGCTACACCTTC. The V call is TRBV12-3 or TRBV12-4, the J call TRBJ1-2; D remains ambiguous. This CDR3 region has 12 residues. V shed 8 bases and J shed 6 bases, with 13 bases lying between them.